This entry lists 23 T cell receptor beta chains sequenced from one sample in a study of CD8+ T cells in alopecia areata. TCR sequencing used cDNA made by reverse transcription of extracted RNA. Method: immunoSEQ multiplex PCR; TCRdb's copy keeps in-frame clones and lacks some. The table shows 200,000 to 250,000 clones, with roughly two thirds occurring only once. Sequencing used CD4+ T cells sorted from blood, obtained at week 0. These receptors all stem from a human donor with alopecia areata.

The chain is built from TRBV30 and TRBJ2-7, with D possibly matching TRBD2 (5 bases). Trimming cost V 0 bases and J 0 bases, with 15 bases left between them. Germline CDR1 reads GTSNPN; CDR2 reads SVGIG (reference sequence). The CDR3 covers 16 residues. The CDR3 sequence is CAWSVRTGTYSYEQYF. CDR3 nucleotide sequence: TGTGCCTGGAGTGTACGGACGGGAACCTACTCCTACGAGCAGTACTTC.

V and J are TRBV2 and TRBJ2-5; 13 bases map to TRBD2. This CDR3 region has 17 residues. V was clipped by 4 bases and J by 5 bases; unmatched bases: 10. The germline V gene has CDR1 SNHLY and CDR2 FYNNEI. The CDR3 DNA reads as TGTGCCAGCAGTGGGGGGACTAGCGGGATTCTGAGGGAGACCCAGTACTTC. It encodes CASSGGTSGILRETQYF.

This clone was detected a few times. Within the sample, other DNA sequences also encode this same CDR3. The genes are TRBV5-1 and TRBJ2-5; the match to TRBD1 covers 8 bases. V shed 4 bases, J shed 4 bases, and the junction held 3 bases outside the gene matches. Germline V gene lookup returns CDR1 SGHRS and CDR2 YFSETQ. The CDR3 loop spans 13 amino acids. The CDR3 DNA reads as TGCGCCAGCAGCCTCCAGGGGGCAGAGACCCAGTACTTC. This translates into CASSLQGAETQYF.

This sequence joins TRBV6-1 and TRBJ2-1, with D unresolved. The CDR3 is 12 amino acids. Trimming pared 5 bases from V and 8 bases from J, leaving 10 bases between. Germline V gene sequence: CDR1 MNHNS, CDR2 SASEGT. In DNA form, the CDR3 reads TGTGCCAGCAGTCTTGTCTTGGATGAGCAGTTCTTC. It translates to CASSLVLDEQFF.

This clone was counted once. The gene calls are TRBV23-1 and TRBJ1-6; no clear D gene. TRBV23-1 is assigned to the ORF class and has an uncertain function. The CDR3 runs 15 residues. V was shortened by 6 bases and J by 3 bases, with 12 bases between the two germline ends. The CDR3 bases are TGCGCCAGCAGACTTGGAGGATTCTATAATTCACCCCTCCACTTT. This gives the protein CASRLGGFYNSPLHF.

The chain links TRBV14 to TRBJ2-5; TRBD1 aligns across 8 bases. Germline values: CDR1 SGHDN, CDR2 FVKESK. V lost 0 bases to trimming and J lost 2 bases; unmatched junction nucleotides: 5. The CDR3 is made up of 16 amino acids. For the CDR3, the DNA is TGTGCCAGCAGCCAAGATTCCGGGACAGGTCAAGAGACCCAGTACTTC. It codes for CASSQDSGTGQETQYF.

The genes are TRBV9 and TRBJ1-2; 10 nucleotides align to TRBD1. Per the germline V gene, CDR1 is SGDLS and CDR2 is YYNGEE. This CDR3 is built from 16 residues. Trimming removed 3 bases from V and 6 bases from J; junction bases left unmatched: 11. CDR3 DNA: TGTGCCAGCAGCGCCCCGACCCGGACAGGGGGTCATGGCTACACCTTC. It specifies CASSAPTRTGGHGYTF.

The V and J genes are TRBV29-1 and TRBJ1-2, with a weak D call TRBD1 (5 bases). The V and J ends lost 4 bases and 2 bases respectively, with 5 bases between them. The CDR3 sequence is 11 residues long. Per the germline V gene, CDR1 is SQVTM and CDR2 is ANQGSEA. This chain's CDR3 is CSVGGNYGYTF. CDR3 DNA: TGCAGCGTTGGGGGGAACTATGGCTACACCTTC.

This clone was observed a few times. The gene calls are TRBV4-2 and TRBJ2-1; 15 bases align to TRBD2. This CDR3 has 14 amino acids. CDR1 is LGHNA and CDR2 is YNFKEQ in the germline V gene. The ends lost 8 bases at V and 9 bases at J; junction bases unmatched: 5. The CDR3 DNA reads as TGTGCCAGCCGCCGGACTAGCGGGAGGGGTGAGCAGTTCTTC. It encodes CASRRTSGRGEQFF.

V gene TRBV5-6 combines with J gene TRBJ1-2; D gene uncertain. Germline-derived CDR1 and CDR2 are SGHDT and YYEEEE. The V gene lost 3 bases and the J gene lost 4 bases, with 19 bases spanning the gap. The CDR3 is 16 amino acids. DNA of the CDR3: TGTGCCAGCAGCTCCCGACGGGGATCAGCTAGCTATGGCTACACCTTC. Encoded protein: CASSSRRGSASYGYTF.

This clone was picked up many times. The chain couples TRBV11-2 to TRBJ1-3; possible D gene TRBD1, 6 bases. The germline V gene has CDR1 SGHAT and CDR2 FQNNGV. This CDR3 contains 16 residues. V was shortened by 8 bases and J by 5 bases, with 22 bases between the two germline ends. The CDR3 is CASALGGEGIRNTIYF. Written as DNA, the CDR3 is TGTGCCAGCGCCTTAGGGGGAGAGGGGATCCGAAACACCATATATTTT.

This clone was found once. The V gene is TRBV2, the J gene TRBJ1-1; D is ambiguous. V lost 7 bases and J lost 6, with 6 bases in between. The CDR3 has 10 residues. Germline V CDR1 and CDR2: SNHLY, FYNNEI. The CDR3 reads CASMVSEAFF. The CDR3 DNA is TGTGCCAGCATGGTCTCTGAAGCTTTCTTT.

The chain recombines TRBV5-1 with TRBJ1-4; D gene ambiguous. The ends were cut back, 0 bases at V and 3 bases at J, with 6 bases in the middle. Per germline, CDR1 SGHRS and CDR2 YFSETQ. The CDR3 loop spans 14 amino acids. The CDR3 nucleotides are TGCGCCAGCAGCTTGGGAACAGCTAATGAAAAACTGTTTTTT. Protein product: CASSLGTANEKLFF.

CDR3 DNA sequence: TGTGCCAGCAGCGCCGGACTAGCGGGGGTCACCGGGGAGCTGTTTTTT. It codes for CASSAGLAGVTGELFF. The V gene is TRBV7-2, the J gene TRBJ2-2, with TRBD2 identical over 13 bases. Germline CDR1 SGHTA, CDR2 FQGNSA. The CDR3 covers 16 residues. J was trimmed by 4 bases and V by 5 bases; bases with no gene match: 4.

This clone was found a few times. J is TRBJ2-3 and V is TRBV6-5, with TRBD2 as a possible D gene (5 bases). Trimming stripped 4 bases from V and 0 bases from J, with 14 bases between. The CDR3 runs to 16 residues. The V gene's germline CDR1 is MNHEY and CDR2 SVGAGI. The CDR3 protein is CASSSPMSGSTDTQYF. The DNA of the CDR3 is TGTGCCAGCAGTTCTCCGATGAGCGGAAGCACAGATACGCAGTATTTT.

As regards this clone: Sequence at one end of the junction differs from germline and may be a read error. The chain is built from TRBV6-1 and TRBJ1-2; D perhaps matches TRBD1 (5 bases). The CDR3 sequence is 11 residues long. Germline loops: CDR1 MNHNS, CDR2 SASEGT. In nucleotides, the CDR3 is TGTGCCAGCAGTGAAGCGCAGGGCTGCACCTTC. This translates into CASSEAQGCTF.

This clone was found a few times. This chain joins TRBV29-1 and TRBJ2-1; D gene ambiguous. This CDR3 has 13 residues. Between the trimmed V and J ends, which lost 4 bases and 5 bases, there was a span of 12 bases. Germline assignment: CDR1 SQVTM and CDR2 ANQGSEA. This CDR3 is CSVGETPDNEQFF. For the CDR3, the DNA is TGCAGCGTTGGAGAGACACCGGACAATGAGCAGTTCTTC.

The CDR3 loop is CASSFPLGGTYEQYF. The CDR3 DNA reads as TGTGCCAGCAGCTTCCCGCTTGGGGGTACCTACGAGCAGTACTTC. V and J are TRBV7-2 and TRBJ2-7; possibly TRBD1 or TRBD2 for D (5 bases each). This CDR3 is built from 15 residues. Germline loops: CDR1 SGHTA, CDR2 FQGNSA. Trimming pared 3 bases from V and 2 bases from J, leaving 14 bases between.

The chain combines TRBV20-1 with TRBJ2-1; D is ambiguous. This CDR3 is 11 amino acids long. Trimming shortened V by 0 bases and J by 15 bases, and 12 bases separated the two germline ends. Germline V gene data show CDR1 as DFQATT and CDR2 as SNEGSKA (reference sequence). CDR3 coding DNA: TGCAGTGCTAGAGATTGGCTAGAAGGGTTCTTC. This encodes CSARDWLEGFF.

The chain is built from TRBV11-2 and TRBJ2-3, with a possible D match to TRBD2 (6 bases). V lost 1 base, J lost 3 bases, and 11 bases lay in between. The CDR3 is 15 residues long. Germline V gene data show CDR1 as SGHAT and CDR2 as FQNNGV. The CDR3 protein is CASSLVRLATDTQYF. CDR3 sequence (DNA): TGTGCCAGCAGCTTAGTCAGGCTAGCGACAGATACGCAGTATTTT.

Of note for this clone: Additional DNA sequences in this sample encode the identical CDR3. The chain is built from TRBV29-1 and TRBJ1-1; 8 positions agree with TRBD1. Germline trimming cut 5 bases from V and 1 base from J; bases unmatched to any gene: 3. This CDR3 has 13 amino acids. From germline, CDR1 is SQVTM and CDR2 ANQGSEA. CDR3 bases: TGCAGCGTTAGGCAGGGGGCGAACACTGAAGCTTTCTTT. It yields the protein CSVRQGANTEAFF.

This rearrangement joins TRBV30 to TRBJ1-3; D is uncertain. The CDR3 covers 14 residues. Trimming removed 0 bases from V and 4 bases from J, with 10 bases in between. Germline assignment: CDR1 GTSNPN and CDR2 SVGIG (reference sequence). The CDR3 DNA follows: TGTGCCTGGAGTGTAACTGGGTCAGGAAACACCATATATTTT. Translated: CAWSVTGSGNTIYF. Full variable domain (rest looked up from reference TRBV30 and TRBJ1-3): SQTIHQWPATLVQPVGSPLSLECTVEGTSNPNLYWYRQAAGRGLQLLFYSVGIGQISSEVPQNLSASRPQDRQFILSSKKLLLSDSGFYLCAWSVTGSGNTIYFGEGSWLTVV.

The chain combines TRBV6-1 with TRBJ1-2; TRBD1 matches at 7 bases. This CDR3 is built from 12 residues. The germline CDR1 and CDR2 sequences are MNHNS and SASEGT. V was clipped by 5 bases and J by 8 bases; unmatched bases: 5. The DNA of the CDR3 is TGTGCCAGCAGTTTACAGGGGCGCGGCTACACCTTC. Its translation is CASSLQGRGYTF.